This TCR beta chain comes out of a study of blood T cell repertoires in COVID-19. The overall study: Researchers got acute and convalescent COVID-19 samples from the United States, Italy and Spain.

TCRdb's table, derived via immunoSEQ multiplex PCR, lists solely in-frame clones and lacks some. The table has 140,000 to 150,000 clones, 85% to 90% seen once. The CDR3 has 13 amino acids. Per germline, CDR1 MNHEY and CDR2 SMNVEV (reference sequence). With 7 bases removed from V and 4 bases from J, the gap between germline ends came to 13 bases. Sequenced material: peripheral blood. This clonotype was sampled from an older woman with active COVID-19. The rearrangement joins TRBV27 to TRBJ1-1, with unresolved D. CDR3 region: CASTHRLGTEAFF. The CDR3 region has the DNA TGTGCCAGCACTCACCGACTGGGCACTGAAGCTTTCTTT.